This entry describes one TCR beta chain. Antigen unknown. The data were obtained in a study of T cell responses to AZD1222 COVID-19 vaccine. Study outcomes and limitations: There were vaccine-associated CD4 TCRs across spike, dominant at 160-218 and 743-854.

Produced via immunoSEQ multiplex PCR; TCRdb's table is partial and in-frame only. The data show about 170,000 clones, with around 88% seen just once and 0.85% to 1.1% held by the top ten. This CDR3 has 12 residues. V lost 4 bases, J lost 1 base, and 7 bases lay in between. The V gene's germline CDR1 is SQVTM and CDR2 ANQGSEA. This sequence originates from an adult who received the AZD1222 COVID-19 vaccine. The sample in question was peripheral blood, obtained 28 days after the second AZD1222 dose. The rearrangement uses TRBV29-1 and TRBJ1-1; D ambiguous. CDR3 sequence: CSVGAGNTEAFF. In nucleotides, the CDR3 is TGCAGCGTTGGGGCGGGGAACACTGAAGCTTTCTTT. Drawing the rest from reference TRBV29-1 and TRBJ1-1, the complete variable domain is SAVISQKPSRDICQRGTSLTIQCQVDSQVTMMFWYRQQPGQSLTLIATANQGSEATYESGFVIDKFPISRPNLTFSTLTVSNMSPEDSSIYLCSVGAGNTEAFFGQGTRLTVV.